This T cell receptor (beta chain) is from a study of blood T cell repertoires in COVID-19. Cohort assignment relied on participant-reported clinical history. In the case of this clone: The junction and the germline gene differ at one end; a read error may be behind it.

Sequenced by immunoSEQ multiplex PCR; TCRdb stores in-frame clones only, minus some. This sample carries about 260,000 clones, about 86% of them seen once, and the ten largest clones take under 4.5%. Germline V gene sequence: CDR1 LNHNV, CDR2 YYDKDF (reference sequence). The CDR3 is 15 residues long. Source material: PBMCs or T cells enriched from blood (not recorded which). V and J are TRBV15 and TRBJ1-4; a possible D gene is TRBD1 (6 bases). This clonotype originated in a man in his thirties or forties with acute COVID-19. CDR3 bases: TGTGCCACGAGCACTCCAGGGGTTCCGAATGAAAAACTGTTTTTT. Amino acid sequence: CATSTPGVPNEKLFF.